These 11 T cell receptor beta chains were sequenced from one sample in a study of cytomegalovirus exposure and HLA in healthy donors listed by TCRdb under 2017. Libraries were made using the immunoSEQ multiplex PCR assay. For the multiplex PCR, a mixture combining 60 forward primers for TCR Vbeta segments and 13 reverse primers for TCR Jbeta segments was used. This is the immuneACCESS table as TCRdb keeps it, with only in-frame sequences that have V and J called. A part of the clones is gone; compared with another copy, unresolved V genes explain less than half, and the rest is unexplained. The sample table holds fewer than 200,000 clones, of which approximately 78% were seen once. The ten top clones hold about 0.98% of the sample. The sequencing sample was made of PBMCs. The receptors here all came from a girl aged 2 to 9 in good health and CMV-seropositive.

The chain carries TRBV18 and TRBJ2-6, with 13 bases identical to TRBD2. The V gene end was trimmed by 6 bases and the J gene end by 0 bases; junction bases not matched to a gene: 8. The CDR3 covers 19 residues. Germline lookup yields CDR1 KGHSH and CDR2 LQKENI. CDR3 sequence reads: CASSFGLAGDVSGANVLTF. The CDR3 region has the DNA TGTGCCAGCTCCTTCGGACTAGCGGGAGACGTCTCTGGGGCCAACGTCCTGACTTTC. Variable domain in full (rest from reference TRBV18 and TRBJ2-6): NAGVMQNPRHLVRRRGQEARLRCSPMKGHSHVYWYRQLPEEGLKFMVYLQKENIIDESGMPKERFSAEFPKEGPSILRIQQVVRGDSAAYFCASSFGLAGDVSGANVLTFGAGSRLTVL.

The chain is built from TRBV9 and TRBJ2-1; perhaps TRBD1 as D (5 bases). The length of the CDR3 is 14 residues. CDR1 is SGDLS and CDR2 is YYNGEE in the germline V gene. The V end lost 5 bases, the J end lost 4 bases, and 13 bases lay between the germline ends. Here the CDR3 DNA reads TGTGCCAGCAGTTCGCTTACAGGTTACAATGAGCAGTTCTTC. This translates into CASSSLTGYNEQFF.

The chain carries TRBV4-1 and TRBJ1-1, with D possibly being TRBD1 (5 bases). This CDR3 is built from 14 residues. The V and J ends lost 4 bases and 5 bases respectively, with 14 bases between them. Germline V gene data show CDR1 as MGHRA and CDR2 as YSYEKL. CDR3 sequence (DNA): TGCGCCAGCAGCCTATCCGACAGTGGGACTGAAGCTTTCTTT. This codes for CASSLSDSGTEAFF.

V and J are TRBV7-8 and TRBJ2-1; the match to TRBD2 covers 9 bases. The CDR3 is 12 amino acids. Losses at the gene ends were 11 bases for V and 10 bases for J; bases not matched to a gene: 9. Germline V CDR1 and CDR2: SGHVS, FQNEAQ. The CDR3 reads CAGVAGVGEQFF. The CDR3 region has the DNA TGTGCCGGCGTAGCGGGAGTTGGAGAGCAGTTCTTC.

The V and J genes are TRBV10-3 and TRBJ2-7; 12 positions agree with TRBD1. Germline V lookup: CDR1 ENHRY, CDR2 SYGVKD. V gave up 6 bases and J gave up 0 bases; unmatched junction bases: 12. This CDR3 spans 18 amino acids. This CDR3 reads CAIRGGTGGRGGSYEQYF. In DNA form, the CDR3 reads TGTGCCATCAGGGGGGGGACAGGGGGCCGGGGCGGCTCCTACGAGCAGTACTTC.

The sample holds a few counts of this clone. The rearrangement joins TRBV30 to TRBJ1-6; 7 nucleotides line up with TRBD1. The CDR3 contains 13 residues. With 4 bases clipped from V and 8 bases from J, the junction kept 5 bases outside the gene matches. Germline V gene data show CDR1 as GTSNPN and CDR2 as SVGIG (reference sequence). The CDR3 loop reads CAWTRQGDSPLHF. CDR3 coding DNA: TGTGCCTGGACCCGACAGGGAGATTCACCCCTCCACTTT.

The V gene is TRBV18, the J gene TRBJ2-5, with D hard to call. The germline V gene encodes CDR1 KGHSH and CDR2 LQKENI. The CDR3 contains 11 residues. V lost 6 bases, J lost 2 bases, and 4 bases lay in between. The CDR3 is CASSQQETQYF. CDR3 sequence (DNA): TGTGCCAGCTCTCAACAAGAGACCCAGTACTTC.

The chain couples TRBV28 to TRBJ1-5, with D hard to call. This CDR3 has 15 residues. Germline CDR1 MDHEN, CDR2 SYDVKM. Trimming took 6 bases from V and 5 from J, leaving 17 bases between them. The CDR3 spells CASRRFRQAHQPQHF. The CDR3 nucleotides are TGTGCCAGCAGGCGTTTTCGTCAGGCCCATCAGCCCCAGCATTTT.

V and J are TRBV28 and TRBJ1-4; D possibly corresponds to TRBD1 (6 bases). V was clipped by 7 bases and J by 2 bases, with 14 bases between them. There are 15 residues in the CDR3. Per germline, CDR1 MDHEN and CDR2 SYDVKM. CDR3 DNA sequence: TGTGCCAGCATATCAGGGGCGCCGACTAATGAAAAACTGTTTTTT. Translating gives CASISGAPTNEKLFF.

This CDR3 reads CSAQPGTSGTPDTQYF. CDR3 bases: TGCAGCGCCCAACCCGGGACTAGCGGGACGCCAGATACGCAGTATTTT. The V gene is TRBV29-1, the J gene TRBJ2-3; 13 nucleotides align to TRBD2. Germline-derived CDR1 and CDR2 are SQVTM and ANQGSEA. The trim removed 7 bases at V and 4 bases at J, leaving 11 bases unmatched. CDR3 size: 16 residues.

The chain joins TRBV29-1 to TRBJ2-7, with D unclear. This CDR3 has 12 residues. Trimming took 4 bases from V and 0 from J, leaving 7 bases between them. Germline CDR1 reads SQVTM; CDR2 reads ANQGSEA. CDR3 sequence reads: CSVGAGSYEQYF. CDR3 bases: TGCAGCGTTGGCGCAGGCTCCTACGAGCAGTACTTC.